The rows below give T cell receptor beta chains drawn from one sample of a study of T-cell reconstitution after alpha-beta-depleted transplantation in children. TCRdb fed the PCR reads into MiXCR, producing one record per CDR3 protein. The sample includes roughly 250,000 distinct CDR3 sequences, under 9.5% of them seen just once. Source: PBMCs, mostly from graft donor cells, taken 180 days after TCRalphabeta/CD19-depleted stem cell transplant. All receptors come from a male patient aged 10-17 years who had a stem cell transplant for acute lymphoblastic leukemia, so the T cells may come from the graft donor. CDR3s include the opening cysteine and the closing phenylalanine or tryptophan. D genes are given only for firm matches. Size is omitted from some rows. Given values are once, few, many or a class for expanded clones.

v_call	clone_size	d_call	j_call	cdr3_aa	cdr3_nt
TRBV29-1	many	TRBD2	TRBJ2-2	CSASGRATGELFF	TGCAGCGCGAGCGGGAGGGCCACCGGGGAGCTGTTTTTT
TRBV28	.	TRBD1	TRBJ1-2	CASSIRQGNYYGYTF	TGTGCCAGCAGTATCCGACAGGGTAATTACTATGGCTACACCTTC
TRBV6-4	many	.	TRBJ2-1	CASRADSSYNEQFF	TGTGCCAGCAGAGCGGATAGCTCCTACAATGAGCAGTTCTTC
TRBV2	many	.	TRBJ2-7	CASSEVREQYF	TGTGCCAGCAGTGAAGTCCGAGAGCAGTACTTC
TRBV12-3/TRBV12-4	many	.	TRBJ1-2	CASSSRQVLYGYTF	TGTGCCAGCAGTTCAAGACAGGTCCTCTATGGCTACACCTTC
TRBV10-3	many	.	TRBJ2-6	CATTVDSGANVLTF	TGTGCCACGACTGTCGACTCTGGGGCCAACGTCCTGACTTTC
TRBV5-1	many	.	TRBJ2-6	CASSLAARGSGANVLTF	TGCGCCAGCAGCTTGGCGGCCAGGGGTTCAGGGGCCAACGTCCTGACTTTC
TRBV3-1	many	TRBD1	TRBJ1-2	CASSQESGTGNYGYTF	TGTGCCAGCAGCCAAGAGTCCGGGACAGGGAACTATGGCTACACCTTC
TRBV27	many	TRBD2	TRBJ2-5	CASKRGLAGVQETQYF	TGTGCCAGCAAACGAGGACTAGCGGGAGTTCAAGAGACCCAGTACTTC
TRBV11-2	many	.	TRBJ1-2	CASSTCPNYGYTF	TGTGCCAGCAGCACCTGCCCTAACTATGGCTACACCTTC
TRBV9	many	TRBD2	TRBJ2-1	CASSASSLAGTYNEQFF	TGTGCCAGCAGCGCCTCCTCTCTAGCGGGGACGTACAATGAGCAGTTCTTC
TRBV15	many	TRBD1	TRBJ1-6	CATSDRGNSPLHF	TGTGCCACCTCAGACAGGGGAAATTCACCCCTCCACTTT
TRBV20-1	many	.	TRBJ2-3	CSASGQRPTSTDTQYF	TGCAGTGCTAGCGGACAGCGCCCGACTAGCACAGATACGCAGTATTTT
TRBV24-1	many	.	TRBJ2-1	CATSDPTANYNEQFF	TGTGCCACCAGTGACCCGACAGCCAACTACAATGAGCAGTTCTTC
TRBV2	.	TRBD1	TRBJ1-2	CASSNTGGYGYTF	TGTGCCAGCAGTAATACAGGGGGCTATGGCTACACCTTC
TRBV7-8	many	.	TRBJ2-2	CASSPGPIRGELFF	TGTGCCAGCAGCCCCGGTCCAATCCGCGGGGAGCTGTTTTTT
TRBV12-3/TRBV12-4	many	TRBD2	TRBJ2-3	CASSQGLAGAIDTQYF	TGTGCCAGCAGTCAAGGACTAGCGGGGGCGATAGATACGCAGTATTTT
TRBV10-3	many	.	TRBJ1-1	CAISKGLTEAFF	TGTGCCATCAGTAAGGGGCTAACTGAAGCTTTCTTT
TRBV29-1	many	.	TRBJ1-3	CSVRTSGNTIYF	TGCAGCGTCAGGACCTCTGGAAACACCATATATTTT
TRBV13	many	TRBD1	TRBJ1-2	CASSSGQRGTYGYTF	TGTGCCAGCAGCTCGGGACAGCGAGGCACCTATGGCTACACCTTC
TRBV14	many	TRBD1	TRBJ2-3	CASRPTGLGTDTQYF	TGTGCCAGCAGACCGACAGGGCTCGGGACAGATACGCAGTATTTT
TRBV6-5	many	.	TRBJ2-3	CASSYIASDTQYF	TGTGCCAGCAGTTACATAGCTAGCGATACGCAGTATTTT
TRBV5-5	many	TRBD2	TRBJ2-3	CASSVVGLAITDTQYF	TGTGCCAGCAGCGTGGTGGGACTAGCTATCACAGATACGCAGTATTTT
TRBV6-5	many	TRBD2	TRBJ2-2	CASSFQGLAVSTGELFF	TGTGCCAGCAGTTTTCAGGGACTAGCGGTCTCCACCGGGGAGCTGTTTTTT